A selection of T cell receptor beta chains follows, all from one sample in a study of blood T cell repertoires in COVID-19. Method: immunoSEQ multiplex PCR; TCRdb's copy keeps in-frame clones and lacks some. The data show 150,000 or so clones, over 80% seen once. Sequencing used peripheral blood. The source is a woman aged 60-75 years with acute or convalescent COVID-19. CDR3s include the opening cysteine and the closing phenylalanine or tryptophan. The order of the fields is clone size, V gene, D gene, J gene, CDR3 length, CDR3 protein, CDR3 DNA. D genes are given only for firm matches. Expanded clones are given a class, and other clones once, few, many or no size at all.

.	TRBV20-1	.	TRBJ1-1	11	CSANRGYGAFF	TGCAGTGCTAATAGGGGTTACGGAGCTTTCTTT
.	TRBV6-6	TRBD1	TRBJ1-1	14	CASRPTGGSAEAFF	TGTGCCAGCAGACCCACAGGGGGCTCGGCTGAAGCTTTCTTT
.	TRBV27	.	TRBJ2-7	15	CASSLLVGTFYEQYF	TGTGCCAGCAGTTTACTGGTGGGCACCTTCTACGAGCAGTACTTC
.	TRBV7-2	TRBD1	TRBJ2-5	16	CASSSGQGGEQETQYF	TGTGCCAGCAGCTCGGGACAGGGAGGGGAACAAGAGACCCAGTACTTC
.	TRBV2	TRBD2	TRBJ2-4	15	CASSSLAGAKNIQYF	TGTGCCAGCAGCTCACTAGCGGGGGCCAAAAACATTCAGTACTTC
.	TRBV5-1	.	TRBJ1-1	15	CASSLIRQGNTEAFF	TGCGCCAGCAGCTTGATTAGGCAGGGGAACACTGAAGCTTTCTTT
.	TRBV6-5	TRBD1	TRBJ1-2	12	CASSYSGQGETF	TGTGCCAGCAGTTACTCGGGACAGGGTGAAACCTTC
.	TRBV7-2	TRBD1	TRBJ2-6	16	CASSSNRGAGANVLTF	TGTGCCAGCAGCTCGAACAGGGGTGCTGGGGCCAACGTCCTGACTTTC
.	TRBV10-1	TRBD2	TRBJ2-1	13	CATLTAGRYEQFF	TGCGCCACCTTAACAGCGGGGAGGTATGAGCAGTTCTTC
.	TRBV7-9	TRBD1	TRBJ1-6	14	CASSRDSDNSPLHF	TGTGCCAGCAGTCGGGACAGCGATAATTCACCCCTCCACTTT
.	TRBV19	TRBD1	TRBJ1-5	15	CASSIEGTVGQPQHF	TGTGCCAGTAGTATAGAGGGGACAGTAGGCCAGCCCCAGCATTTT
few	TRBV12-5	.	TRBJ1-6	16	CASGWASGGNNSPLHF	TGTGCTAGTGGCTGGGCCAGCGGGGGCAATAATTCACCCCTCCACTTT